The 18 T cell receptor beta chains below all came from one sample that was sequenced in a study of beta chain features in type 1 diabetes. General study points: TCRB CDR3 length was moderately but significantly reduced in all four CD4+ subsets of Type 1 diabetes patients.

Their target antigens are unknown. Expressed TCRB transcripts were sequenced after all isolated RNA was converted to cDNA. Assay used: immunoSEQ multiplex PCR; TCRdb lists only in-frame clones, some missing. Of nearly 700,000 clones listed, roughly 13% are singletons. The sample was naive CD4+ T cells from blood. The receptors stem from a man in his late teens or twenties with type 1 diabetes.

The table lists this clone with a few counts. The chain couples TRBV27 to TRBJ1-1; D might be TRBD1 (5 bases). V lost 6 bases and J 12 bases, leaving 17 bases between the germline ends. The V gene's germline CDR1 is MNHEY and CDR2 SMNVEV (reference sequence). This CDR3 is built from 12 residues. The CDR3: CASRGPGAETFF. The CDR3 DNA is TGTGCCAGCAGGGGCCCTGGGGCCGAAACTTTCTTT.

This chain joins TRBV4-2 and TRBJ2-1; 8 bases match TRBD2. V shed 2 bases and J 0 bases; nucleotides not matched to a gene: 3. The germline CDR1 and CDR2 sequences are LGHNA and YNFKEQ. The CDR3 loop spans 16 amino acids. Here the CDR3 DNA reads TGTGCCAGCAGCCAACCACTAGCGGCCTCCTACAATGAGCAGTTCTTC. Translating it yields CASSQPLAASYNEQFF.

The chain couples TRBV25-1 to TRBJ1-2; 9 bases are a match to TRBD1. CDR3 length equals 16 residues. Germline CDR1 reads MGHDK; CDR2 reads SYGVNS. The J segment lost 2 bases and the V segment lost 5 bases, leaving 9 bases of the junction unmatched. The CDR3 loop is CASSWDRVRKNYGYTF. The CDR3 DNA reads TGTGCCAGCAGTTGGGACAGGGTGAGGAAAAACTATGGCTACACCTTC.

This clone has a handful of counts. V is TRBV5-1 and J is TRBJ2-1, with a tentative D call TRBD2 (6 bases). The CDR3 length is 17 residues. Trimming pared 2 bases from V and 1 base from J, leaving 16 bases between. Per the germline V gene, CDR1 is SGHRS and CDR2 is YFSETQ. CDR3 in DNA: TGCGCCAGCAGCTTAGCCCTGAGGCGGGATTCCTACAATGAGCAGTTCTTC. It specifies CASSLALRRDSYNEQFF.

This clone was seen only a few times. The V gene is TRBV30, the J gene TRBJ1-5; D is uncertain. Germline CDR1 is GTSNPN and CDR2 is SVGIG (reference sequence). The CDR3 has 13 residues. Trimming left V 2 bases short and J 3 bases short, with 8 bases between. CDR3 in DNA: TGTGCCTGGAGTAGGAGGGTCAATCAGCCCCAGCATTTT. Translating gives CAWSRRVNQPQHF.

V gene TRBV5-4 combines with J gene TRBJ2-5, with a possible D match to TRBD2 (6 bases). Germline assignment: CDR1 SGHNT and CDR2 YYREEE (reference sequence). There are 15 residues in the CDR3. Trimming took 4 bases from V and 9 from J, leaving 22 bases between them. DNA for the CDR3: TGTGCCAGCAGCCCCCCGAGTGCGGGGTGGACGGCCCAGTACTTC. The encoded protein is CASSPPSAGWTAQYF.

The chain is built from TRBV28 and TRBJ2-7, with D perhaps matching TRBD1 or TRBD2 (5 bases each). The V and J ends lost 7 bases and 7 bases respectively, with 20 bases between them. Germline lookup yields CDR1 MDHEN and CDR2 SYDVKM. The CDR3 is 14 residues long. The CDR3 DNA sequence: TGTGCCAGCACCCCGGGGACCCTGAGCACGGAGCAGTACTTC. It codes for CASTPGTLSTEQYF.

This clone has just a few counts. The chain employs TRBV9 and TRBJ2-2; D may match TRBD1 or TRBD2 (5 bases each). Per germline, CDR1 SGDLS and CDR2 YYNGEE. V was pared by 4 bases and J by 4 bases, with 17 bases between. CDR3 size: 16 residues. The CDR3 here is CASSFLWDPSTGELFF. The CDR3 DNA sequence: TGTGCCAGCAGCTTCCTTTGGGACCCTAGCACCGGGGAGCTGTTTTTT.

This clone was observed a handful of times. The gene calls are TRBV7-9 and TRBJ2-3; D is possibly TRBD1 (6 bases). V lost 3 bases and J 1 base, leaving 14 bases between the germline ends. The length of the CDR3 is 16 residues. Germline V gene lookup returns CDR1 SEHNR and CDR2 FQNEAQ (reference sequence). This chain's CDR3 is CASSFEWGRGTDTQYF. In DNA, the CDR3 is TGTGCCAGCAGCTTCGAATGGGGGCGGGGCACAGATACGCAGTATTTT.

The DNA for the CDR3 is TGCGCCAGCAGCTTGGCATTAGCGGGGTACAATGAGCAGTTCTTC. Translated: CASSLALAGYNEQFF. This rearrangement joins TRBV5-1 to TRBJ2-1; 8 nucleotides agree with TRBD2. Germline-derived CDR1 and CDR2 are SGHRS and YFSETQ. This CDR3 has 15 residues. V shed 0 bases, J shed 4 bases, and the junction held 3 bases outside the gene matches.

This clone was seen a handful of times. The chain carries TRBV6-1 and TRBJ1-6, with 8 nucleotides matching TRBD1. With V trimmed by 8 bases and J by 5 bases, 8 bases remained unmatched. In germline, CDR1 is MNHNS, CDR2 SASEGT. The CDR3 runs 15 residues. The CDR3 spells CASGDGQGNNSPLHF. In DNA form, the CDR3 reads TGTGCCAGCGGAGACGGACAGGGCAATAATTCACCCCTCCACTTT.

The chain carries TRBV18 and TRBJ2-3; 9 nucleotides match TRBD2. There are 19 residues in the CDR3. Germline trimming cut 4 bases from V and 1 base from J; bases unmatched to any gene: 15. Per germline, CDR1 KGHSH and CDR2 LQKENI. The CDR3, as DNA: TGTGCCAGCTCACTGCTAGCGGGGAGTTCCGGCCGAGGCACAGATACGCAGTATTTT. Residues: CASSLLAGSSGRGTDTQYF. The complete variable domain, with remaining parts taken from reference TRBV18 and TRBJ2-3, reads NAGVMQNPRHLVRRRGQEARLRCSPMKGHSHVYWYRQLPEEGLKFMVYLQKENIIDESGMPKERFSAEFPKEGPSILRIQQVVRGDSAAYFCASSLLAGSSGRGTDTQYFGPGTRLTVL.

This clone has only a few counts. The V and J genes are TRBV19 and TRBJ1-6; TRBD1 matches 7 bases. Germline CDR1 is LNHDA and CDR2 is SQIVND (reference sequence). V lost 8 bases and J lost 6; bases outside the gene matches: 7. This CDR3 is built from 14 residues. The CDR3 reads CASSLTGSNSPLHF. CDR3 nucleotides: TGTGCCAGTTCATTGACAGGGAGTAATTCACCCCTCCACTTT.

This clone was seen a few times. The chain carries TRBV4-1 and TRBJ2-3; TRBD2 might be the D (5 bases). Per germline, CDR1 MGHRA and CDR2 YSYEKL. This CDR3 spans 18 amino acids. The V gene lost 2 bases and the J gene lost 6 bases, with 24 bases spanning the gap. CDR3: CASSQSSPARRGEDTQYF. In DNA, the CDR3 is TGCGCCAGCAGCCAATCAAGTCCCGCTCGCCGGGGTGAGGATACGCAGTATTTT.

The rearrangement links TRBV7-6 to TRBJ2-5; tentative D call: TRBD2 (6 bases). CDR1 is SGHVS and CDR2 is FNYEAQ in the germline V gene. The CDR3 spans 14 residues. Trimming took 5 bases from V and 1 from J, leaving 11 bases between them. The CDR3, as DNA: TGTGCCAGCAGCCCTGGGGGGTTCCAAGAGACCCAGTACTTC. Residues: CASSPGGFQETQYF.

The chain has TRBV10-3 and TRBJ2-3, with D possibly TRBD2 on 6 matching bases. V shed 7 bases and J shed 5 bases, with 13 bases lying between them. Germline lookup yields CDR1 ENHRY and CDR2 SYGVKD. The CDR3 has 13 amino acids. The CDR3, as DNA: TGTGCCATCAAGGAGTCCGGGGGAGATACGCAGTATTTT. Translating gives CAIKESGGDTQYF.

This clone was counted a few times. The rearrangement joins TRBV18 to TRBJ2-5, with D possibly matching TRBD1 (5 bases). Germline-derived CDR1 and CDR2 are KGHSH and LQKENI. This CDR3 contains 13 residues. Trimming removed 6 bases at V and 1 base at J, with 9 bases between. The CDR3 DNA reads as TGTGCCAGCTCGGGCAGGGCCCAAGAGACCCAGTACTTC. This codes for CASSGRAQETQYF.

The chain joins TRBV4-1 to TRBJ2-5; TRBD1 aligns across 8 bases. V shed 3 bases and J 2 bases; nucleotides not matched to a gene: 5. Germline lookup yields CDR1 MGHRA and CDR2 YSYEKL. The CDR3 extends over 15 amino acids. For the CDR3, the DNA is TGCGCCAGCAGCCATCCCGGACAGGGACAAGAGACCCAGTACTTC. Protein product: CASSHPGQGQETQYF.